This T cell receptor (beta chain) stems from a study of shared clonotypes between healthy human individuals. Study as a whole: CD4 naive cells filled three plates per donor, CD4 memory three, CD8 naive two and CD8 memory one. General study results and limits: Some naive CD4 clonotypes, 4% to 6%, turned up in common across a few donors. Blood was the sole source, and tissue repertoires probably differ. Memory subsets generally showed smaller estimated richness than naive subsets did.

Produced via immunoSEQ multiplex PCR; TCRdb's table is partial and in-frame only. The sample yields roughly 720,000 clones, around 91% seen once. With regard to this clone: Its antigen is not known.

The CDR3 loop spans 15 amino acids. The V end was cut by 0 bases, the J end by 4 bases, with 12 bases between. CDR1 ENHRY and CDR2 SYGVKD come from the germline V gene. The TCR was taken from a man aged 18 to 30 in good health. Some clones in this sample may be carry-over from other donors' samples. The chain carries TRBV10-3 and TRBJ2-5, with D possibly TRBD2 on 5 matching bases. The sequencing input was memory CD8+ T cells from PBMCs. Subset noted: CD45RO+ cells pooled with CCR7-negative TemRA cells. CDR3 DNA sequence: TGTGCCATCAGTGAGTCGTACGGAGGAGCAGAGACCCAGTACTTC. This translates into CAISESYGGAETQYF.